This T cell receptor (beta chain) was captured by sequencing in a study of T cell changes during pregnancy in multiple sclerosis (dated by TCRdb to the late 2010s). The study in broad terms: The study looked at changes in the T cell repertoire across pregnancy in women with multiple sclerosis.

For this clone: Its cognate antigen has yet to be identified. No base qualities exist here, and no much larger clone lies one base off it.

Receptors were amplified or captured by the immunoSEQ multiplex PCR assay. TCRdb mirrors the immuneACCESS table, restricted to in-frame sequences. Some clones are absent from its copies; in checked studies, under half trace to an unresolved V gene, and the reason for the others is unknown. The sample includes about 20,000 clones, with roughly nine tenths observed a single time. 6.5% to 9% of the sample comes from the top ten. V is trimmed back by 5 bases and J by 4 bases, and the junction contains 6 bases that no gene match accounts for. For CDR1 and CDR2, the germline V gene lists MNHEY and SVGAGI. Including the terminal cysteine and phenylalanine, the CDR3 comprises 14 residues. Just the 42-base CDR3 DNA is kept, in frame starting at base 1.

The source was CD8+ T cells from peripheral blood mononuclear cells, collected in the third trimester of pregnancy. The chain was built from TRBV6-5 and TRBJ2-7, and TRBD1 aligns with 9 junction nucleotides. This receptor was identified in a female donor in good health, enrolled as a control in a pregnancy study. This receptor has the CDR3 CASSPGTGKYEQYF. The sequence in DNA is TGTGCCAGCAGTCCGGGGACAGGGAAGTACGAGCAGTACTTC.